This T cell receptor beta chain came from a study of T cell responses to AZD1222 COVID-19 vaccine. Study details: Investigators merged groups given second doses at roughly 4 or roughly 12 weeks.

CDR1 and CDR2 (germline): SGHNT, YYREEE (reference sequence). The CDR3 has 15 amino acids. The V gene end was trimmed by 7 bases and the J gene end by 6 bases; junction bases not matched to a gene: 13. Clones were read by immunoSEQ multiplex PCR, and TCRdb kept only the in-frame ones, dropping some. The table has some 140,000 clones, approximately 90% seen once; the top ten hold about 6%. Whole-study results and caveats: The sample set comprised mostly white British donors with more females, and clonal diversity was possibly underestimated. Once two AZD1222 doses were given, Spike-specific TCR breadth and depth went up. Nearly half of spike-specific TCRs reportedly target unmutated variant regions.

Of note for this clone: Its antigen is still unknown.

The chain is built from TRBV5-4 and TRBJ1-2, with 9 bases matching TRBD1. The origin of this receptor is an adult in good health. This sample comprised peripheral blood, obtained on day 0 of AZD1222 vaccination. This CDR3 reads CASAPNRGHRDGYTF. CDR3 coding DNA: TGTGCCAGCGCCCCCAACAGGGGGCATAGGGATGGCTACACCTTC.